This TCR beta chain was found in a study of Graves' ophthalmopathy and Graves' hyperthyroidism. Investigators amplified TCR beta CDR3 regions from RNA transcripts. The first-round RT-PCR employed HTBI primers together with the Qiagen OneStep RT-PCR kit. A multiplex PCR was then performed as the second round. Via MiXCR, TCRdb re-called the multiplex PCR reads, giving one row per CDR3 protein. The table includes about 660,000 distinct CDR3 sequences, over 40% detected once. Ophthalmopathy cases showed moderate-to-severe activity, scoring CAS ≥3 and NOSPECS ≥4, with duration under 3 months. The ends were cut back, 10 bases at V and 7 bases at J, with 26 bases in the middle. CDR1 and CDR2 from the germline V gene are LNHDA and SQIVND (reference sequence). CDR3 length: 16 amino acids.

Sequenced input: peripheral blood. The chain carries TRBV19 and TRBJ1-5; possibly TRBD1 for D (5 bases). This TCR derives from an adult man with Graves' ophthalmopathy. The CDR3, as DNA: TGTGCCACTACGTTAGGGCTGGGAGGGGCAGGGCAGCCCCAGCATTTT. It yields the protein CATTLGLGGAGQPQHF.